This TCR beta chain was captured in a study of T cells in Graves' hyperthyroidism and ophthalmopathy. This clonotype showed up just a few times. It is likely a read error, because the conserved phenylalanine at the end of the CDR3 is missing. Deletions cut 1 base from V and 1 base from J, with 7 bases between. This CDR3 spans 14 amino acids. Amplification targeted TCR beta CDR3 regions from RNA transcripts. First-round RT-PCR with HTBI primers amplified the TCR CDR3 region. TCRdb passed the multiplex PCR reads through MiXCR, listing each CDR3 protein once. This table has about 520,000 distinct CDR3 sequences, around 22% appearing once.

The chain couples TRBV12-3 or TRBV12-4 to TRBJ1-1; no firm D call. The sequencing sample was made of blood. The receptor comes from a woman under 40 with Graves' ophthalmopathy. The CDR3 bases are TGTGCCAGCAGTTTAGGCGGGAAGAACACTGAAGCTTTCTTG. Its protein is CASSLGGKNTEAFL.